This T cell receptor beta chain stems from a study of shared clonotypes between healthy human individuals. The sample holds a few counts of this clone. Germline trimming cut 6 bases from V and 0 bases from J; bases unmatched to any gene: 8. The CDR3 sequence is 16 residues long. Germline CDR1 reads SNHLY; CDR2 reads FYNNEI. TCRdb's copy holds only in-frame clones and misses some; the assay was immunoSEQ multiplex PCR. In the table there are roughly 220,000 clones, approximately 70% of which are singletons. Sequencing input: memory CD4+ T cells sorted from blood. The subset was: CD45RA-negative fraction. The chain employs TRBV2 and TRBJ1-1; 9 nucleotides line up with TRBD1. The receptor's source is a man younger than 40 in good health. CDR3 sequence reads: CASRPGTGTVNTEAFF. The CDR3 region has the DNA TGTGCCAGCAGGCCCGGGACAGGGACGGTGAACACTGAAGCTTTCTTT.